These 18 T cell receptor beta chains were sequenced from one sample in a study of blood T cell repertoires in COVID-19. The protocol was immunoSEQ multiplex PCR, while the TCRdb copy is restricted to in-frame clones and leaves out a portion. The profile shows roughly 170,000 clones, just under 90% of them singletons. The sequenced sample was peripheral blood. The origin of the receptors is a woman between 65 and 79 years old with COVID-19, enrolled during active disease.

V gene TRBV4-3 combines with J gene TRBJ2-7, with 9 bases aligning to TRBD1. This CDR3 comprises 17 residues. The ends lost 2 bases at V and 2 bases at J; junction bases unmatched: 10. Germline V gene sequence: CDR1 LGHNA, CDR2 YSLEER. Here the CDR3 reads CASSQQTGTGSTYEQYF. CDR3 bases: TGCGCCAGCAGCCAACAGACCGGGACAGGGAGTACCTACGAGCAGTACTTC.

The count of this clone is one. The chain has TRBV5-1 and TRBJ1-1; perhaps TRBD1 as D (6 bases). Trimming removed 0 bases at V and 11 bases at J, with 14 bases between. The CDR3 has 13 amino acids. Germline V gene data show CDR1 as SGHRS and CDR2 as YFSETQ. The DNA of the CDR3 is TGCGCCAGCAGCTTGGGGGACACCCGTGAGGCTTTCTTT. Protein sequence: CASSLGDTREAFF.

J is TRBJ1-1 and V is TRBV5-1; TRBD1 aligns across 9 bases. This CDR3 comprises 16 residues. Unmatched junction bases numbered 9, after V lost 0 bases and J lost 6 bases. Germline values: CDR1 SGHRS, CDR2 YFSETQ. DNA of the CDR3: TGCGCCAGCAGCTTGGTCGGCGGACAGGGGAGTTCTGAAGCTTTCTTT. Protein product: CASSLVGGQGSSEAFF.

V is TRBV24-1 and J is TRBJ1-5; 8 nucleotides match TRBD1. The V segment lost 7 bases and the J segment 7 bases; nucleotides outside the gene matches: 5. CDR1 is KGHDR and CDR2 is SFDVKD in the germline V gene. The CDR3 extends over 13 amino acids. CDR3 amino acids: CATSRTGTQPQHF. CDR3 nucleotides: TGTGCCACCAGCCGGACAGGGACGCAGCCCCAGCATTTT.

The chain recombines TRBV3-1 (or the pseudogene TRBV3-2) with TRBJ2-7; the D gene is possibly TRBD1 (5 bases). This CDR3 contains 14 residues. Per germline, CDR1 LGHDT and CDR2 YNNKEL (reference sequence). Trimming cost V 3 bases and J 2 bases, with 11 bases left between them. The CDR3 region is CASSHREGAYEQYF. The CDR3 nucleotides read TGTGCCAGCAGCCACAGGGAAGGGGCCTACGAGCAGTACTTC.

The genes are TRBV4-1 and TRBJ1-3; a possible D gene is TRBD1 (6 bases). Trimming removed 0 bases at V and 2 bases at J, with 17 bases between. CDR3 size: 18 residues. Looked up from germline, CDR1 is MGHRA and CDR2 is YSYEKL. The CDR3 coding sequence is TGCGCCAGCAGCCAAGACGTAAACAGGGATGTGCCTGGAAACACCATATATTTT. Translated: CASSQDVNRDVPGNTIYF.

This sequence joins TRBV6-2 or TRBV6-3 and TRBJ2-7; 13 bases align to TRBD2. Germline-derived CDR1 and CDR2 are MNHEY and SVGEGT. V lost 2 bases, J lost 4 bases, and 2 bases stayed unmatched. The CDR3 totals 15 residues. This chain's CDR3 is CASSYETSGRYEQYF. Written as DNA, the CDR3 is TGTGCCAGCAGTTACGAGACTAGCGGGAGGTACGAGCAGTACTTC.

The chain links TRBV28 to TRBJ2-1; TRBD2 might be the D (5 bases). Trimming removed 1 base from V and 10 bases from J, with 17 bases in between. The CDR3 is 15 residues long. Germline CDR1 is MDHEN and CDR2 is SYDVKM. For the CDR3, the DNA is TGTGCCAGCAGTTTATACGGCGGAGGCCTGGAAGAGCAGTTCTTC. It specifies CASSLYGGGLEEQFF.

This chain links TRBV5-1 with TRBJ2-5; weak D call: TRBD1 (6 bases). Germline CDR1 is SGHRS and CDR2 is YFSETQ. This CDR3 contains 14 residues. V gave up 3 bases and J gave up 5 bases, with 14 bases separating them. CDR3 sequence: CASSSQDRSETQYF. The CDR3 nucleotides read TGCGCCAGCAGCTCCCAGGACAGAAGCGAGACCCAGTACTTC. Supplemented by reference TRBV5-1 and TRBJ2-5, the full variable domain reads KAGVTQTPRYLIKTRGQQVTLSCSPISGHRSVSWYQQTPGQGLQFLFEYFSETQRNKGNFPGRFSGRQFSNSRSEMNVSTLELGDSALYLCASSSQDRSETQYFGPGTRLLVL.

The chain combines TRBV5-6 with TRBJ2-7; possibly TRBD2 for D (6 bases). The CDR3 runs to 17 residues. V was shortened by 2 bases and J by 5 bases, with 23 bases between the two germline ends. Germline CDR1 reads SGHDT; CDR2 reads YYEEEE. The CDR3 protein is CASSFISFGAGFDEQYF. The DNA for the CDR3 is TGTGCCAGCAGCTTCATCTCGTTCGGGGCGGGATTCGACGAGCAGTACTTC.

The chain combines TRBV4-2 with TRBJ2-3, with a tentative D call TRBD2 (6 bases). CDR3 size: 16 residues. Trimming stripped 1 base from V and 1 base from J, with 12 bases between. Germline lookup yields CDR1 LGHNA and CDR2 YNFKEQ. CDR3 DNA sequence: TGTGCCAGCAGCCAAGCCCGGGGGACTCGCACAGATACGCAGTATTTT. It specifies CASSQARGTRTDTQYF.

DNA for the CDR3: TGTGCCAGCAGCGGACGGACAGGGGGTTACTCCTACGAGCAGTACTTC. Amino acids: CASSGRTGGYSYEQYF. The rearrangement uses TRBV11-3 and TRBJ2-7; 10 nucleotides line up with TRBD1. Germline V gives CDR1 SGHNT, CDR2 YENEEA. V shed 5 bases, J shed 0 bases, and the junction held 7 bases outside the gene matches. This CDR3 has 16 amino acids.

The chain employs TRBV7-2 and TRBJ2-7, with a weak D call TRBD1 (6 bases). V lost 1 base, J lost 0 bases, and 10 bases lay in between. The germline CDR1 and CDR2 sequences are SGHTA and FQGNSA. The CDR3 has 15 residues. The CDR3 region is CASSLGQALSYEQYF. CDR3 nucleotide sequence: TGTGCCAGCAGCTTAGGACAGGCCCTCTCCTACGAGCAGTACTTC.

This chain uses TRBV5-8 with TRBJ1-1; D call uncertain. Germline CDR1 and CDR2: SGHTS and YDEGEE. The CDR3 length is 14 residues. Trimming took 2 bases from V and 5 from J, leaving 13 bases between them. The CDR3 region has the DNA TGTGCCAGCAGCTTTCCACGTGGAGGGACTGAAGCTTTCTTT. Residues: CASSFPRGGTEAFF.

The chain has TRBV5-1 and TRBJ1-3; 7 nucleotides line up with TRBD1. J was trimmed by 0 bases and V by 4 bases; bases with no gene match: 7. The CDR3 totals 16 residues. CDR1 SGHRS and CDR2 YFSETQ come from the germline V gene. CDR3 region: CASSTWTGRSGNTIYF. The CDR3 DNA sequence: TGCGCCAGCAGCACCTGGACAGGCCGCTCTGGAAACACCATATATTTT.

CDR3 DNA sequence: TGTGCCAGCAGTGGGGTAGCGGGAGGGCCCTACGAGCAGTACTTC. Translation: CASSGVAGGPYEQYF. The chain employs TRBV2 and TRBJ2-7, with 11 positions matching TRBD2. CDR1 is SNHLY, CDR2 FYNNEI, per germline. J lost 2 bases, V lost 4 bases, and 4 bases had no gene match. This CDR3 has 15 residues.

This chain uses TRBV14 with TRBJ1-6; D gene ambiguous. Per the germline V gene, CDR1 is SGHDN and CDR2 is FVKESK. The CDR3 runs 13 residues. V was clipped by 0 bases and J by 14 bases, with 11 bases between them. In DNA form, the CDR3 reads TGTGCCAGCAGCCAAGACAGACTCTTATCCCTCCACTTT. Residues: CASSQDRLLSLHF.

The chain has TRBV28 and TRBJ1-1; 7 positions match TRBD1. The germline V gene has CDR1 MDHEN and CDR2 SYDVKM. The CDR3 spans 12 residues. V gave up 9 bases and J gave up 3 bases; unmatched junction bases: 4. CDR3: CASNDRDTEAFF. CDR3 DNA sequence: TGTGCCAGTAACGACAGGGACACTGAAGCTTTCTTT.